This TCR beta chain was observed in a study of T cells in Graves' hyperthyroidism and ophthalmopathy. General study points: Most clonotypes expanded in the thyroid (above 0.001) were also present in blood. Ophthalmopathy, which appeared later, was predicted by the model a median 6.5 months before onset.

In regard to this clonotype: Its antigen is not identified.

The diagnoses drew upon clinical symptoms, serum thyroxine and TRAb, thyroid ultrasound and orbital computed tomography. Unmatched junction bases numbered 3, after V lost 0 bases and J lost 3 bases. From germline, CDR1 is SGHRS and CDR2 YFSETQ. The CDR3 is 15 residues long. It was RNA transcripts that yielded the amplified TCR beta CDR3 regions. The study used the HTBI primer set for a first-round RT-PCR of the TCR CDR3. One entry per CDR3 protein results from TCRdb running MiXCR on the multiplex PCR reads. Among around 690,000 distinct CDR3 sequences listed, 17% were seen once. The sequence derives from a man between 45 and 60 years old with Graves' hyperthyroidism. The source material was blood. The rearrangement links TRBV5-1 to TRBJ2-1; 7 nucleotides match TRBD2. CDR3 in DNA: TGCGCCAGCAGCTTGGGAGCGGGATACTACAATGAGCAGTTCTTC. Its translation is CASSLGAGYYNEQFF.